This T cell receptor (beta chain) was found in a study of cytomegalovirus exposure and HLA in healthy donors. Study results and limitations: The classifier, whose performance was assessed in both the original and validation cohorts, reportedly diagnosed cytomegalovirus status with high specificity and sensitivity. Several V segments, TRBV6-2 and TRBV6-3 among them, could not be told apart and were dropped. The productive fraction for most TCR beta V segments was about 87% or about 30% in an earlier analysis.

PCR primers comprised 60 Vbeta and 13 Jbeta primers. Measured with immunoSEQ multiplex PCR; TCRdb has only the in-frame clones, and not every one. The sample includes some 140,000 clones, around four fifths seen only once; the top ten take about 4.3%. On this clone: The target antigen is unknown.

CDR3 length equals 15 residues. The germline gives CDR1 SGHTA, CDR2 FQGTGA. Trimming cost V 5 bases and J 4 bases; bases outside gene matches: 9. Sequencing was done on a sample of PBMCs. The chain joins TRBV7-3 to TRBJ2-5, with TRBD2 matching over 8 bases. This sequence originates from a man aged 25 to 45 in good health. This CDR3 is CASSPREGRGETQYF. CDR3 DNA sequence: TGTGCCAGCAGCCCCCGGGAGGGGAGAGGAGAGACCCAGTACTTC.